Shown below are 19 T cell receptor beta chains from a single sample sequenced in a study of Ad26.COV2.S vaccination and SARS-CoV-2 variants. Sequencing was performed with immunoSEQ multiplex PCR; in TCRdb, only in-frame clones are kept and a portion is missing. The data show 180,000 or so clones, around nine tenths seen once. The sequenced sample was peripheral blood, obtained after recovery from COVID-19. All receptors come from a human donor who had recovered from COVID-19.

The chain is built from TRBV10-2 and TRBJ1-2; D gene uncertain. V dropped 0 bases and J dropped 8 bases, with 7 bases sitting between them. The CDR3 has 12 residues. The germline V gene has CDR1 WSHSY and CDR2 SAAADI. CDR3 DNA sequence: TGCGCCAGCAGTGAGTCTCTAGGAGGCTACACCTTC. Protein: CASSESLGGYTF.

J is TRBJ1-2 and V is TRBV2; D perhaps matches TRBD1 (5 bases). The germline CDR1 and CDR2 sequences are SNHLY and FYNNEI. This CDR3 is 15 amino acids long. V shed 6 bases and J shed 6 bases, with 20 bases lying between them. CDR3 region: CASSLKTAGSDGYTF. The CDR3 DNA follows: TGTGCCAGCAGCCTTAAGACAGCCGGAAGTGATGGCTACACCTTC. Supplemented by reference TRBV2 and TRBJ1-2, the full variable domain reads EPEVTQTPSHQVTQMGQEVILRCVPISNHLYFYWYRQILGQKVEFLVSFYNNEISEKSEIFDDQFSVERPDGSNFTLKIRSTKLEDSAMYFCASSLKTAGSDGYTFGSGTRLTVV.

J is TRBJ1-6 and V is TRBV28; D is unclear. The germline V gene has CDR1 MDHEN and CDR2 SYDVKM. The ends were cut back, 3 bases at V and 3 bases at J, with 15 bases in the middle. This CDR3 has 17 amino acids. CDR3 nucleotides: TGTGCCAGCAGTTTGGTTGGGCCCTCGCTCTATAATTCACCCCTCCACTTT. The encoded protein is CASSLVGPSLYNSPLHF.

The chain links TRBV7-8 to TRBJ1-3; D uncertain. The V gene lost 1 base and the J gene lost 3 bases, with 7 bases spanning the gap. Germline V gives CDR1 SGHVS, CDR2 FQNEAQ. The CDR3 is made up of 14 amino acids. The CDR3 DNA reads as TGTGCCAGCAGCTTAGGGACGTTTGGAAACACCATATATTTT. This encodes CASSLGTFGNTIYF.

The chain has TRBV6-5 and TRBJ2-5; D is perhaps TRBD1 (5 bases). From germline, CDR1 is MNHEY and CDR2 SVGAGI. The CDR3 loop spans 13 amino acids. The V gene lost 10 bases and the J gene lost 7 bases, with 19 bases spanning the gap. CDR3 loop: CATRVGGAATQYF. CDR3 coding DNA: TGTGCCACCAGGGTAGGTGGGGCCGCGACCCAGTACTTC.

The rearrangement links TRBV6-6 to TRBJ2-3; the match to TRBD2 covers 7 bases. CDR3 length: 14 residues. V lost 6 bases to trimming and J lost 0 bases; unmatched junction nucleotides: 3. CDR1 is MNHNY, CDR2 SVGAGI, per germline (reference sequence). DNA for the CDR3: TGTGCCAGCAGCTGGGGGGGTAGCACAGATACGCAGTATTTT. Translated: CASSWGGSTDTQYF.

The V and J genes are TRBV9 and TRBJ2-1, with TRBD1 matching 7 bases. CDR1 SGDLS and CDR2 YYNGEE come from the germline V gene. The CDR3 has 16 amino acids. The V gene end was trimmed by 0 bases and the J gene end by 4 bases; junction bases not matched to a gene: 7. CDR3 residues: CASSVGPSGQYNEQFF. CDR3 nucleotide sequence: TGTGCCAGCAGCGTAGGTCCCTCGGGACAGTACAATGAGCAGTTCTTC.

This chain links TRBV13 with TRBJ2-2, with D possibly being TRBD2 (6 bases). The CDR3 is made up of 13 amino acids. Germline lookup yields CDR1 PRHDT and CDR2 FYEKMQ (reference sequence). V was pared by 8 bases and J by 6 bases, with 13 bases between. The chain's CDR3 is CASPRDFSGELFF. DNA of the CDR3: TGTGCCAGCCCTCGGGACTTCTCCGGGGAGCTGTTTTTT.

This chain uses TRBV9 with TRBJ1-4, with TRBD1 matching over 9 bases. Germline V gene lookup returns CDR1 SGDLS and CDR2 YYNGEE. CDR3 size: 15 residues. J was trimmed by 4 bases and V by 0 bases; bases with no gene match: 1. The CDR3 spells CASSVETGGNEKLFF. The DNA for the CDR3 is TGTGCCAGCAGCGTAGAGACAGGGGGTAATGAAAAACTGTTTTTT.

This clone was detected a few times. The J gene is TRBJ1-2, the V gene TRBV7-9; no clear D gene. The V end lost 7 bases, the J end lost 4 bases, and 13 bases lay between the germline ends. CDR3 length equals 13 residues. Germline values: CDR1 SEHNR, CDR2 FQNEAQ (reference sequence). The CDR3 here is CASKRPETYGYTF. CDR3 in DNA: TGTGCCAGCAAACGGCCGGAGACCTATGGCTACACCTTC.

The rearrangement links TRBV7-9 to TRBJ2-7, with D maybe TRBD2 (5 bases). V was trimmed by 6 bases and J by 0 bases, leaving 12 bases between them. The CDR3 has 14 amino acids. CDR1 and CDR2 from the germline V gene are SEHNR and FQNEAQ (reference sequence). This chain's CDR3 is CASRKGTSSYEQYF. As DNA, the CDR3 is TGTGCCAGCAGGAAGGGAACTAGCTCCTACGAGCAGTACTTC.

This chain uses TRBV6-1 with TRBJ1-1, with D tentatively TRBD1 (5 bases). The V and J ends lost 2 bases and 3 bases respectively, with 16 bases between them. Germline assignment: CDR1 MNHNS and CDR2 SASEGT. The CDR3 runs to 16 residues. Written as DNA, the CDR3 is TGTGCCAGCAGTGAAATCGCAGTTCGAGGGGACACTGAAGCTTTCTTT. It codes for CASSEIAVRGDTEAFF.

The gene calls are TRBV24-1 and TRBJ2-1; the D call may be TRBD1 or TRBD2 (6 bases each). Trimming pared 4 bases from V and 0 bases from J, leaving 9 bases between. In germline, CDR1 is KGHDR, CDR2 SFDVKD. The CDR3 length is 15 residues. CDR3 coding DNA: TGTGCCACCAGTGACTGGGGGGCCTCCTACAATGAGCAGTTCTTC. Protein product: CATSDWGASYNEQFF.

The rearrangement joins TRBV19 to TRBJ2-1, with D possibly being TRBD1 (6 bases). The CDR3 is 14 amino acids. Trimming stripped 7 bases from V and 3 bases from J, with 13 bases between. Looked up from germline, CDR1 is LNHDA and CDR2 is SQIVND (reference sequence). In nucleotides, the CDR3 is TGTGCCAGTAACGAACCACAGGGCTACAATGAGCAGTTCTTC. Amino acid sequence: CASNEPQGYNEQFF.

The table lists this clone with a few counts. The J gene is TRBJ2-6, the V gene TRBV29-1; D ambiguous. The germline V and J ends were trimmed by 7 bases and 0 bases, with 4 bases remaining between them. The CDR3 totals 12 residues. The germline V gene has CDR1 SQVTM and CDR2 ANQGSEA. CDR3 region: CSANSGANVLTF. Written as DNA, the CDR3 is TGCAGCGCCAACTCTGGGGCCAACGTCCTGACTTTC.

This chain connects TRBV6-5 to TRBJ1-1; unclear D gene. This CDR3 comprises 12 residues. Between the trimmed V and J ends, which lost 5 bases and 4 bases, there was a span of 8 bases. Germline values: CDR1 MNHEY, CDR2 SVGAGI. This chain's CDR3 is CASSQEPTEAFF. The CDR3 nucleotides are TGTGCCAGCAGTCAGGAGCCCACTGAAGCTTTCTTT.

The rearrangement uses TRBV5-1 and TRBJ2-1; D remains ambiguous. Germline assignment: CDR1 SGHRS and CDR2 YFSETQ. Deletions cut 4 bases from V and 9 bases from J, with 20 bases between. This CDR3 has 15 residues. CDR3 protein: CASSLGPHGSGEQFF. The DNA of the CDR3 is TGCGCCAGCAGCCTCGGGCCGCACGGCTCGGGTGAGCAGTTCTTC.

The V gene is TRBV3-1 (or the pseudogene TRBV3-2), the J gene TRBJ2-1, with 15 bases fitting TRBD2. Trimming took 1 base from V and 12 from J; bases not matched to a gene: 4. This CDR3 contains 15 residues. Germline V gene lookup returns CDR1 LGHDT and CDR2 YNNKEL (reference sequence). The CDR3 spells CASSQAGLAGGRQFF. For the CDR3, the DNA is TGTGCCAGCAGCCAAGCGGGACTAGCGGGGGGTAGGCAGTTCTTC.

J is TRBJ2-7 and V is TRBV6-1; D unresolved. The germline V gene encodes CDR1 MNHNS and CDR2 SASEGT. V shed 2 bases and J shed 7 bases, with 6 bases lying between them. The CDR3 is 11 amino acids. The CDR3 spells CASSEWWEQYF. CDR3 nucleotides: TGTGCCAGCAGTGAATGGTGGGAGCAGTACTTC.